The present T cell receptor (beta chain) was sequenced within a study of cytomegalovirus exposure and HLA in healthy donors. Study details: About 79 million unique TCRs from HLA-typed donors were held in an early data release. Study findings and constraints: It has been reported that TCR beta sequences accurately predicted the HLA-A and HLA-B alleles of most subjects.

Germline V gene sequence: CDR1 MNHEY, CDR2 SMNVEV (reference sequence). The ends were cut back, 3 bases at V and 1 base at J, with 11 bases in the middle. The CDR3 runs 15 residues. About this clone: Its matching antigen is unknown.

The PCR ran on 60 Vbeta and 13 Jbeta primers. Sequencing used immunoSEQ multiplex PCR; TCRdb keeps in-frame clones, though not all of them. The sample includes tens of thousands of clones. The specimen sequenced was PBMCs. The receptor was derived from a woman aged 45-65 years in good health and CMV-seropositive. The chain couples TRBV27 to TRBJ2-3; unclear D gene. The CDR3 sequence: CASSLTEYGTDTQYF. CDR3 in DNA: TGTGCCAGCAGTTTGACGGAGTATGGCACAGATACGCAGTATTTT.